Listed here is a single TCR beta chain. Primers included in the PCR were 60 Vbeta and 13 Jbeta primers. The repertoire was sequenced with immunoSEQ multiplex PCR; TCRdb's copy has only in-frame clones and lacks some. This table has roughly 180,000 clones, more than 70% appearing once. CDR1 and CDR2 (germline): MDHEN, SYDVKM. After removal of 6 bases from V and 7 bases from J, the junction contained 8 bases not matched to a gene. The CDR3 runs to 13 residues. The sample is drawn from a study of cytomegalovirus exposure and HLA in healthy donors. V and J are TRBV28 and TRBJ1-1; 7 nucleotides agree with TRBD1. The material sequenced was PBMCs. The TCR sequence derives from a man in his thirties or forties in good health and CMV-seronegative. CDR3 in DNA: TGTGCCAGCAGGCTGGACAGGACTAATGAAGCTTTCTTT. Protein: CASRLDRTNEAFF.